This section outlines one T cell receptor beta chain sequence together with its context. Both iRepertoire HTBI primers and Arm-PCR of CDR3 regions were used to build the TCR beta libraries. TCRdb redid the calling of the multiplex PCR reads with MiXCR, one entry per CDR3 protein. The sample carries approximately 690,000 distinct CDR3 sequences, 25% to 30% recorded once. These data originate in a study of regulatory T cells in long-lasting Graves disease. Sample time point: persistent/refractory GD, antithyroid drugs over 5 years with positive TRAb. The TCR library was made from RNA extracted from PBMCs. Patients of an endocrinology department in Xi'an, China, were included. Trimming stripped 0 bases from V and 3 bases from J, with 12 bases between. Germline V lookup: CDR1 PRHDT, CDR2 FYEKMQ (reference sequence). This CDR3 has 16 residues.

The clonotype comes from a female donor with Graves disease. The sample in question was peripheral blood mononuclear cells (PBMCs), obtained when the disease was refractory, from a patient treated with antithyroid drugs. The chain joins TRBV13 to TRBJ1-5; D is unclear. Here the CDR3 DNA reads TGTGCCAGCAGCTTAGGAGGTCCGAGCTCCAATCAGCCCCAGCATTTT. It yields the protein CASSLGGPSSNQPQHF.